A selection of T cell receptor beta chains follows, all from one sample in a study of cytomegalovirus exposure and HLA in healthy donors. The assay was immunoSEQ multiplex PCR, and TCRdb's table has in-frame clones only and misses some. The sample has about 160,000 clones; more than 70% are singletons. The sequenced material came from PBMCs. All receptors derive from a man between 60 and 75 years old in good health and CMV-seronegative. The CDR3 runs from the conserved cysteine through the conserved F or W. D genes are given only for firm matches. Clone size is shown for a subset of rows, as once, few, many or a class of expanded clone.

v_gene,d_gene,abundance,j_gene,CDR3aa,CDR3nt
TRBV4-3,TRBD2,-,TRBJ2-3,CASSQSGLAPNTQYF,TGCGCCAGCAGCCAAAGCGGACTAGCGCCAAATACGCAGTATTTT
TRBV7-2,-,once,TRBJ2-5,CASSLARETQYF,TGTGCCAGCAGCTTAGCGCGGGAGACCCAGTACTTC
TRBV2,-,-,TRBJ1-2,CASSEASYGYTF,TGTGCCAGCAGTGAGGCCAGCTATGGCTACACCTTC
TRBV6-6,-,-,TRBJ1-4,CASSLSRNEKLFF,TGTGCCAGCAGCCTATCTCGTAATGAAAAACTGTTTTTT
TRBV5-6,-,few,TRBJ1-1,CASSRGSQAFF,TGTGCCAGCAGCCGTGGGAGTCAAGCTTTCTTT
TRBV7-2,TRBD1,once,TRBJ2-7,CASSLVGQASTEQYF,TGTGCCAGCAGCTTAGTGGGACAGGCTAGCACCGAGCAGTACTTC
TRBV5-1,TRBD1,-,TRBJ2-7,CASSSGTGEDYEQYF,TGCGCCAGCAGCTCCGGGACAGGGGAGGACTACGAGCAGTACTTC
TRBV4-3,TRBD1,-,TRBJ2-7,CASSQGSGTGRPSCNEQYF,TGCGCCAGCAGCCAAGGGTCCGGGACAGGGCGACCTTCCTGTAACGAGCAGTACTTC
TRBV30,TRBD2,-,TRBJ2-1,CAWSPLPGRGASVNEQFF,TGTGCCTGGAGCCCTCTCCCTGGGCGGGGGGCTTCAGTCAATGAGCAGTTCTTC
TRBV7-9,TRBD1,-,TRBJ1-1,CASSSRDSQTTEAFF,TGTGCCAGCAGCTCCAGGGACAGTCAGACCACTGAAGCTTTCTTT
TRBV12-5,-,-,TRBJ2-2,CASGLWTSRRAGELFF,TGTGCTAGTGGTTTGTGGACAAGCCGGAGGGCCGGGGAGCTGTTTTTT
TRBV27,-,-,TRBJ1-6,CASSFDRGWNSPLHF,TGTGCCAGCAGTTTCGACAGAGGATGGAATTCACCCCTCCACTTT
TRBV5-4,-,-,TRBJ1-2,CASSNTGLDYGYTF,TGTGCCAGCAGCAACACAGGGTTGGACTATGGCTACACCTTC
TRBV7-8,TRBD1,-,TRBJ2-5,CASKAGNRGLQETQYF,TGTGCCAGTAAAGCCGGGAACAGGGGGCTTCAAGAGACCCAGTACTTC
TRBV5-4,TRBD1,few,TRBJ2-2,CASSWGTGGRTGELFF,TGTGCCAGCAGCTGGGGGACAGGGGGCAGGACCGGGGAGCTGTTTTTT
TRBV10-2,TRBD1,-,TRBJ1-4,CASSESGTGGGEKLFF,TGCGCCAGCAGTGAGTCGGGGACAGGGGGTGGTGAAAAACTGTTTTTT
TRBV7-6,TRBD2,-,TRBJ2-7,CASSVNPTSGPYEQYF,TGTGCCAGCAGCGTCAACCCGACTAGCGGCCCCTACGAGCAGTACTTC
TRBV18,-,-,TRBJ1-1,CASSPIRDTEAFF,TGTGCCAGCTCACCGATCAGGGACACTGAAGCTTTCTTT
TRBV28,TRBD1,-,TRBJ1-1,CASSWTGVGDTEAFF,TGTGCCAGCTCCTGGACAGGGGTCGGGGACACTGAAGCTTTCTTT
TRBV28,-,few,TRBJ2-3,CASKPHRGRHVTDTQYF,TGTGCCAGCAAACCCCATAGAGGGCGTCATGTCACAGATACGCAGTATTTT
TRBV6-4,-,-,TRBJ1-1,CASSDSTANTEAFF,TGTGCCAGCAGTGACTCTACAGCCAACACTGAAGCTTTCTTT
TRBV5-1,TRBD2,-,TRBJ2-3,CASGAGTTDTQYF,TGCGCCAGCGGAGCGGGAACCACAGATACGCAGTATTTT
TRBV7-8,TRBD2,-,TRBJ2-7,CASSSPRVAGGPHEQYF,TGTGCCAGCAGCTCCCCACGGGTAGCGGGGGGGCCCCACGAGCAGTACTTC
TRBV7-2,-,-,TRBJ2-3,CASSINAGTQYF,TGTGCCAGCAGCATAAACGCGGGGACGCAGTATTTT
TRBV7-6,-,-,TRBJ2-4,CASSSTRAQNIQYF,TGTGCCAGCAGCTCGACGAGGGCGCAAAACATTCAGTACTTC
TRBV6-1,-,-,TRBJ2-1,CASSDPPGATSGQRRNEQFF,TGTGCCAGCAGTGATCCTCCGGGCGCGACTTCGGGCCAACGGAGGAATGAGCAGTTCTTC
TRBV5-1,TRBD1,-,TRBJ2-5,CASSLTGQGQETQYF,TGCGCCAGCAGCTTGACCGGACAGGGACAAGAGACCCAGTACTTC